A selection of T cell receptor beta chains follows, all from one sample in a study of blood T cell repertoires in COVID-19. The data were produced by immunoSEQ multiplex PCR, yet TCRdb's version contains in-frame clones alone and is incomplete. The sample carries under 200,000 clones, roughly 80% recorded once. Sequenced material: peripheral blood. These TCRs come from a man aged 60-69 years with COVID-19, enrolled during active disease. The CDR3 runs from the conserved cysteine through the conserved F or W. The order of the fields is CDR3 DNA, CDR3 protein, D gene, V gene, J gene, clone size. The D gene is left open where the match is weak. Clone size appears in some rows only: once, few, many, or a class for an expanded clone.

cdr3_nt: TGTGCCAGCAGCGCGGACGGAGGTGGCTACACCTTC; cdr3_aa: CASSADGGGYTF; d_call: -; v_call: TRBV9; j_call: TRBJ1-2; clone_size: -
cdr3_nt: TGTGCCAGCAGCTACTTGGGAGGGACCAACATTCAGTACTTC; cdr3_aa: CASSYLGGTNIQYF; d_call: TRBD2; v_call: TRBV6-6; j_call: TRBJ2-4; clone_size: -
cdr3_nt: TGCGCCAGCAGCCCCCCGGGGTTTGAAGATGGCTACACCTTC; cdr3_aa: CASSPPGFEDGYTF; d_call: -; v_call: TRBV4-1; j_call: TRBJ1-2; clone_size: few
cdr3_nt: TGTGCCAGCAGTCTGGTTAGCGGGAGGGCCGTCGGGACCCAGTACTTC; cdr3_aa: CASSLVSGRAVGTQYF; d_call: TRBD2; v_call: TRBV27; j_call: TRBJ2-5; clone_size: -
cdr3_nt: TGTGCCAGTAGTATAGAGGGGACTAGCGGGAGGAATGTCTACAATGAGCAGTTCTTC; cdr3_aa: CASSIEGTSGRNVYNEQFF; d_call: TRBD2; v_call: TRBV19; j_call: TRBJ2-1; clone_size: -
cdr3_nt: TGTGCCAGCATGGGACAGATGAACACTGAAGCTTTCTTT; cdr3_aa: CASMGQMNTEAFF; d_call: TRBD1; v_call: TRBV2; j_call: TRBJ1-1; clone_size: -
cdr3_nt: TGTGCCAGCAGACAAGACAGGGGTACAGATACGCAGTATTTT; cdr3_aa: CASRQDRGTDTQYF; d_call: TRBD1; v_call: TRBV28; j_call: TRBJ2-3; clone_size: -
cdr3_nt: TGTGCCAGCTTCCCCTCGGGGGGCCGGGGAGATACGCAGTATTTT; cdr3_aa: CASFPSGGRGDTQYF; d_call: -; v_call: TRBV5-4; j_call: TRBJ2-3; clone_size: -
cdr3_nt: TGTGCCACCGCGCTAGCGGGCGGACTCCGTTTGGGTGAGCAGTTCTTC; cdr3_aa: CATALAGGLRLGEQFF; d_call: TRBD2; v_call: TRBV7-9; j_call: TRBJ2-1; clone_size: few